This TCR beta chain derives from a study of T cell clonality in common variable immunodeficiency. Notes on the study in general: In common variable immunodeficiency, TCR beta chains reportedly carried fewer deletions and N-nucleotide insertions. Shared TCRbeta clones were fewer between CVID subjects than controls. Compared with healthy controls, CVID subjects showed increased TCRbeta clonality, mostly in about a third.

TCRdb's table, derived via immunoSEQ multiplex PCR, lists solely in-frame clones and lacks some. This repertoire holds 15,000 to 20,000 clones, and none appear only once. Of CVID subjects, about 16 were female and approximately 31 male, mean age approximately 44. No CVID subject was ill or on immunomodulatory drugs when sampled. The CDR3 runs 15 residues. The V end was cut by 2 bases, the J end by 7 bases, with 15 bases between. Germline V lookup: CDR1 SGHTA, CDR2 FQGTGA. This clone has at least ten counts. Antigen unknown. Read coverage stops 3 residues before the CDR3 terminus; the germline J gene supplies the remainder.

The sequence was collected from a human donor with common variable immunodeficiency. The J gene is TRBJ2-1, the V gene TRBV7-3; D possibly corresponds to TRBD1 (7 bases). Material for sequencing was peripheral blood mononuclear cells. The CDR3 sequence is CASSLEGGGLNEQFF. The sequenced CDR3 bases are TGTGCCAGCAGCTTAGAAGGGGGCGGACTAAATGAG.